What follows is one TCR beta chain and its context. Its antigen specificity is not known. No base quality information exists; no much larger clone differs at one position. These data are taken from a study of blood T cell repertoires in COVID-19 (dated by TCRdb to 2020 to 2022). Some background on the complete study: The collaborator samples originated in the United States, Italy and Spain and spanned the acute and convalescent phases of COVID-19. The material from the prospective study consisted of cDNA or gDNA derived from T cells, B-cell-depleted T cells, or PBMCs. Deeply sampled blood TCRbeta repertoires from subjects exposed to, actively infected with, or recovered from COVID-19 were included in the dataset. The repertoires were released in a freely available public database intended as a resource for research on the immune response to SARS-CoV-2. The samples were drawn from the first 160 participants of the ongoing ImmuneRACE study and from 1,254 subjects provided by 6 global collaborators. The sample metadata nearly always contained a de-identified subject ID, COVID-19 status, age in years and sex. Where available, HLA class I and class II types were obtained from metadata supplied by the sample provider rather than from assay-based typing.

TCRbeta CDR3 regions were amplified from genomic DNA using the immunoSEQ Assay, a bias-controlled multiplex PCR. Concerning the study's data processing: The number of nucleated cells in each sample was estimated by amplification of reference gene primers within the assay. To quantify the absolute abundance of each unique TCRbeta CDR3 rearrangement, sequence reads were collapsed and filtered. For each sample, productive Simpson clonality was calculated as the square root of Simpson's diversity index across productive rearrangements. TCRdb retrieved this table from immuneACCESS and kept in-frame rearrangements only. Not all clones are present; in checked studies, unresolved V genes account for under half, and no reason is known for the remainder. V and J calls and clone size follow that table, whereas D and trimming were derived from the DNA. Within this sample are about 180,000 clones, with 65% to 90% of them counted one time only. The top ten clonotypes cover about 9.6% of the sample.

The paper's findings and limits, for the study overall: The quantity of clinical and demographic metadata differed by source and by participant and was supplied without curation.

Whole blood was collected in K2EDTA tubes by collaborating institutions according to the institutions' own protocols. For TCRbeta analysis, collaborator samples were shipped as frozen whole blood, as isolated PBMCs, or as DNA extracted from either sample type. Sequencing used peripheral blood. The clonotype originates from a man between 45 and 60 years old with active or convalescent COVID-19.

The CDR3 protein sequence reads: CASSQDVSGGLTSTDTQYF. The nucleotide sequence reads TGTGCCAGCAGCCAAGATGTTAGCGGGGGGCTTACTAGCACAGATACGCAGTATTTT. The V and J segments used are TRBV3-1 (or the pseudogene TRBV3-2) and TRBJ2-3; the junction holds 10 bases that match TRBD2. Its CDR3 holds 19 amino acids, cysteine through phenylalanine. The retained sequence is limited to the CDR3, 57 bases, with the frame set at the first base. CDR1 and CDR2 were assigned from the germline V gene (reference sequence) as LGHDT and YNNKEL. Germline trimming: 0 bases from V, 0 bases from J; junction bases outside gene matches: 9.